This TCR beta chain was sequenced in a study of T-cell memory formation after mild COVID-19. One entry per CDR3 protein, called by TCRdb with MiXCR from the 5' RACE reads. This table has approximately 100,000 distinct CDR3 sequences, about 15% appearing once. The V gene end was trimmed by 6 bases and the J gene end by 3 bases; junction bases not matched to a gene: 5. CDR3 length: 14 residues. In germline, CDR1 is SGHTA, CDR2 FQGTGA. The chain carries TRBV7-3 and TRBJ2-3; 8 bases are a match to TRBD1. The receptor was isolated from an adult woman who had mild COVID-19 (a few samples of this study predate the infection). Cell type and time point are not known. The sequenced material came from PBMCs or a T cell subset sorted from them (not recorded which). The CDR3 reads CASSLDRETDTQYF. CDR3 DNA: TGTGCCAGCAGTCTGGACAGGGAAACAGATACGCAGTATTTT.